The source of this T cell receptor beta chain is a study of cytomegalovirus exposure and HLA in healthy donors. PCR used 60 Vbeta primers and 13 Jbeta primers. TCRdb's copy holds only in-frame clones and misses some; the assay was immunoSEQ multiplex PCR. Altogether over 250,000 clones are present, approximately 70% being singletons, with the ten largest covering about 2.1%. After removal of 4 bases from V and 5 bases from J, the junction contained 8 bases not matched to a gene. The germline V gene encodes CDR1 MNHNS and CDR2 SASEGT. This CDR3 has 14 amino acids. Sequencing input: PBMCs. This TCR derives from a female donor in good health and CMV-seronegative. V is TRBV6-1 and J is TRBJ2-7, with 7 bases matching TRBD2. In DNA, the CDR3 is TGTGCCAGCAGTGGTGGCGGGAGAGTCCACGAGCAGTACTTC. Encoded protein: CASSGGGRVHEQYF.